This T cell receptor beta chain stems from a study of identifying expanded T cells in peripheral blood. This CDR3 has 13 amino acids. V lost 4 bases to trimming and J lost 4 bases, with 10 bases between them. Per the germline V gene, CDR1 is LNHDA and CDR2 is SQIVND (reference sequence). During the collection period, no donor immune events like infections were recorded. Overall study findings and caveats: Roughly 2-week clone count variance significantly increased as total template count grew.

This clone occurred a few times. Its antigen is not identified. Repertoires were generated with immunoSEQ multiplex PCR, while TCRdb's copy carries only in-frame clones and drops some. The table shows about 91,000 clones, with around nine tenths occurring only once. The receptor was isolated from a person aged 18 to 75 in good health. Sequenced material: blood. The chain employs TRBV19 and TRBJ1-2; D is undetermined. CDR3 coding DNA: TGTGCCAGTAGTAACGCCCGGGCCTATGGCTACACCTTC. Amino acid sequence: CASSNARAYGYTF.